The clone carrying this T cell receptor (beta chain) was counted between two and nine times. Its target is unknown. The investigators reverse transcribed all of the isolated RNA, so they sequenced expressed TCRB transcripts. Generated by immunoSEQ multiplex PCR, the TCRdb table keeps only in-frame clones and is missing some. The sample carries about 350,000 clones, around 19% recorded once. This specimen belongs to a study of beta chain features in type 1 diabetes. The V and J ends lost 0 bases and 7 bases respectively, with 17 bases between them. The germline V gene has CDR1 SGHRS and CDR2 YFSETQ. CDR3 length equals 16 residues. Cells sorted by CD45RO/CCR7/CD25/CD127/CD95/CD27 comprised CD4+ naive, central memory, regulatory and stem cell-like memory cells. Whole-study results and caveats: A closer apparent resemblance between naive, central memory and Treg TCRB repertoires was seen in patients than in healthy donors. Type 1 diabetes patients showed fewer insertions and more deletions at VDJ junctions.

Sequenced input: naive CD4+ T cells from blood. The TCR was taken from a woman between 18 and 30 years old in good health. The chain is built from TRBV5-1 and TRBJ2-1, with D maybe TRBD1 (5 bases). The CDR3 DNA reads as TGCGCCAGCAGCTTGGCTTCTCGGACAAACATAAATGAGCAGTTCTTC. Its protein is CASSLASRTNINEQFF.